What follows is one T cell receptor beta chain and its context. There is no known antigen for this receptor. Base qualities are not recorded, but no much larger clone differs from it by a single base. From cysteine to phenylalanine, the CDR3 is 16 amino acids long. Left in the record is the CDR3 DNA by itself, 48 bases read in frame from the first base. CDR1 and CDR2, per the germline V gene, are ENHRY and SYGVKD. V is pared back by 3 bases and J by 0 bases, with 13 bases lying between the germline termini. At diagnosis, peripheral blood, uninvolved tumor-adjacent lung and tumor were collected and stored as a combination of fresh-frozen and FFPE material. For TCR repertoire profiling, the blood samples were analyzed as peripheral blood mononuclear cells. TCR beta CDR3 regions were sequenced from DNA using the immunoSEQ Assay. The original pipeline was this. T cell density was computed as TCR beta template counts normalized to usable DNA estimated by amplifying housekeeping genes. The preseqR package was used to estimate richness by extrapolating to 400,000 templates for PBMC samples and to 120,000 templates for tissue samples. Clonality was taken to be one minus Pielou's evenness. Tissue-enriched TCRs were identified by differential abundance testing using productive amino-acid clonotypes, minimum total count 5 and alpha 0.1. The Jaccard Index and the Morisita Overlap Index were used to measure repertoire overlap between compartments. GLIPH grouped TCR beta CDR3s together with public tetramer-defined viral CDR3s, and a viral motif had to include at least three viral sequences and show V-gene enrichment. The source is immuneACCESS, and TCRdb retained only in-frame sequences with V and J called. Part of the clones is not carried over; for the studies checked, unresolved V genes explain less than half of this, and the remainder is unexplained. V, J and clone size derive from that table, while D and trimming were established from the DNA sequence. The sample has 25,000 or so clones on record, 75% to 85% of them singletons. About 4% of the sample is held by the ten biggest clonotypes.

These data belong to a study of T cells in localized non-small cell lung cancer (dated by TCRdb to about 2020). Broadly, across the study: T cell repertoires of 200 to 250 early-stage NSCLC patients were analyzed, with tumors being compared against uninvolved tumor-adjacent lungs. The cohort was made up of 236 treatment-naive NSCLC patients whose localized lung tumors had been resected. NSCLC patients had a mean age of roughly 69 years, and 120 to 150 were male and 85 to 110 female.

General study outcomes and caveats: Because the study design was exploratory, TCR variables were selected using unadjusted p-values without false-discovery rate correction. Higher T cell density in blood was associated with longer overall survival, whereas higher clonality in adjacent lung was associated with shorter survival. Uninvolved tumor-adjacent lung showed the highest T cell clonality, higher than tumor, which suggests more focused antigenic responses in the uninvolved tumor-adjacent lung. A median of around 57 of the top 100 tumor clones were detected in paired uninvolved adjacent lung, and 25 to 35 of these tumor clones were also found among the top 100 clones of the paired uninvolved adjacent lung. Multi-region tumor sequencing was not performed, so intratumor heterogeneity could not be excluded.

The TCR originated in a woman aged 40-70 years with stage I lung adenocarcinoma. Rearrangement joined TRBV10-3 to TRBJ2-3; the D gene is possibly TRBD1 or TRBD2, with 5 bases matching each. Material: peripheral blood, obtained before any cancer treatment. The CDR3 region: CAISERGLSSTDTQYF. The DNA sequence follows: TGTGCCATCAGTGAACGGGGCCTATCTAGCACAGATACGCAGTATTTT.